The 7 T cell receptor beta chains presented below share a single source sample, sequenced in a study of shared clonotypes between healthy human individuals. TCRdb's copy holds only in-frame clones and misses some; the assay was immunoSEQ multiplex PCR. Seen here are approximately 2,200,000 clones, more than 85% observed once, and the top ten hold under 2%. Terminally differentiated effector memory CD45RA+ cells were excluded by CCR7 positive selection of CD45RO-negative cells. Material: naive CD8+ T cells from PBMCs. The receptors originated from a man younger than 30 in good health. Some clones in this sample may be carry-over from other donors' samples.

Note on this clone: Within the sample, other DNA sequences also encode this same CDR3. This chain joins TRBV27 and TRBJ2-3, with D unresolved. The CDR3 contains 12 residues. CDR1 and CDR2 from the germline V gene are MNHEY and SMNVEV (reference sequence). The germline V and J ends were trimmed by 2 bases and 4 bases, with 4 bases remaining between them. CDR3 protein: CASSLNPDTQYF. DNA for the CDR3: TGTGCCAGCAGTTTAAATCCAGATACGCAGTATTTT.

The chain uses TRBV7-8 and TRBJ2-7; D perhaps matches TRBD2 (5 bases). The CDR3 totals 17 residues. Per the germline V gene, CDR1 is SGHVS and CDR2 is FQNEAQ. With 0 bases removed from V and 0 bases from J, the gap between germline ends came to 15 bases. CDR3 loop: CASSLAPPRASSYEQYF. CDR3 bases: TGTGCCAGCAGCTTAGCCCCCCCGAGGGCATCCTCCTACGAGCAGTACTTC.

The chain carries TRBV15 and TRBJ2-2; weak D call: TRBD1 (6 bases). Trimming took 2 bases from V and 7 from J, leaving 26 bases between them. CDR3 length: 19 amino acids. Germline V gene data show CDR1 as LNHNV and CDR2 as YYDKDF (reference sequence). The CDR3 here is CATSRPGTMVDTELGELFF. The CDR3 DNA sequence: TGTGCCACCAGCAGACCCGGGACAATGGTGGATACCGAGCTCGGGGAGCTGTTTTTT.

This rearrangement joins TRBV7-6 to TRBJ1-2, with unresolved D. Trimming stripped 1 base from V and 2 bases from J, with 8 bases between. The CDR3 length is 14 residues. Germline V gives CDR1 SGHVS, CDR2 FNYEAQ. CDR3 in amino acids: CASSLGTSNYGYTF. In nucleotides, the CDR3 is TGTGCCAGCAGCTTAGGAACATCAAACTATGGCTACACCTTC.

The chain recombines TRBV28 with TRBJ1-4, with TRBD1 matching over 8 bases. The J segment lost 3 bases and the V segment lost 5 bases, leaving 5 bases of the junction unmatched. The CDR3 consists of 15 residues. CDR1 and CDR2 from the germline V gene are MDHEN and SYDVKM. In DNA form, the CDR3 reads TGTGCCAGCAGTGAACGGACAGGGTCTAATGAAAAACTGTTTTTT. Its protein product is CASSERTGSNEKLFF.

The CDR3 loop is CASSTPGWGPEAFF. DNA of the CDR3: TGTGCCAGCAGTACTCCAGGGTGGGGGCCTGAAGCTTTCTTT. The rearrangement links TRBV28 to TRBJ1-1; a weak D match, TRBD1 (6 bases). The CDR3 runs to 14 residues. The ends were cut back, 5 bases at V and 6 bases at J, with 16 bases in the middle. The V gene's germline CDR1 is MDHEN and CDR2 SYDVKM. The variable domain in full, with the rest retrieved from reference TRBV28 and TRBJ1-1, is DVKVTQSSRYLVKRTGEKVFLECVQDMDHENMFWYRQDPGLGLRLIYFSYDVKMKEKGDIPEGYSVSREKKERFSLILESASTNQTSMYLCASSTPGWGPEAFFGQGTRLTVV.

The V call is TRBV6-5, the J call TRBJ2-5; D gene unclear. V was trimmed by 0 bases and J by 4 bases, leaving 12 bases between them. CDR3 length equals 15 residues. Germline V gene data show CDR1 as MNHEY and CDR2 as SVGAGI. Here the CDR3 reads CASSYSGPVGETQYF. The CDR3 DNA reads as TGTGCCAGCAGTTACTCAGGCCCGGTGGGAGAGACCCAGTACTTC.